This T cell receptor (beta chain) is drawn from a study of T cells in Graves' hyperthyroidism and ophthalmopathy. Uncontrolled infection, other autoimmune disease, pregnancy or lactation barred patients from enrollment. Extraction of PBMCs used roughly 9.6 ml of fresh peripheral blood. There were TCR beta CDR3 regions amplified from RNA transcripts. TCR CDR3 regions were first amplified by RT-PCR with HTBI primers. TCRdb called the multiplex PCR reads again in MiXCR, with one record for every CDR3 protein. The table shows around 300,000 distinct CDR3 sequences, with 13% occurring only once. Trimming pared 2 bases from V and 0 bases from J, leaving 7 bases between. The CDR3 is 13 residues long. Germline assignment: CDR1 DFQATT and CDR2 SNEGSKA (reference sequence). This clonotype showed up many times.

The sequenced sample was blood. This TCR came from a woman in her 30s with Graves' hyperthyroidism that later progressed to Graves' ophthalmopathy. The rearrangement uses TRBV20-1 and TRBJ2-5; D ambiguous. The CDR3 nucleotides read TGCAGTGCTAGACGTCCCAACCAAGAGACCCAGTACTTC. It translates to CSARRPNQETQYF.